A single sample is the source of the 20 T cell receptor beta chains below, sequenced in a study of blood T cell repertoires in COVID-19. This table comes from immunoSEQ multiplex PCR, and its TCRdb copy is limited to in-frame clones, with some not included. Counted here are 75,000 to 95,000 clones, 70% to 85% occurring once; the ten biggest clones make up 20% to 25%. The specimen was peripheral blood. These receptors came from an older woman in a cohort sampled during active or convalescent COVID-19.

About this clone itself: This sample includes further DNA sequences coding for the same CDR3. CDR3 nucleotides: TGTGCCAGCAGTGTACCGGGACAGAGGGGCGAGGAGCTGTTTTTT. Translated: CASSVPGQRGEELFF. The rearrangement joins TRBV2 to TRBJ2-2; TRBD1 matches 7 bases. Trimming at V came to 4 bases and at J to 10 bases, leaving 12 bases not matched to a gene. CDR1 is SNHLY and CDR2 is FYNNEI in the germline V gene. The CDR3 sequence is 15 residues long.

J is TRBJ2-7 and V is TRBV7-9; tentative D call: TRBD1 (5 bases). V was cut by 3 bases and J by 0 bases, with 9 bases left in between. The germline CDR1 and CDR2 sequences are SEHNR and FQNEAQ (reference sequence). The CDR3 has 14 amino acids. CDR3 nucleotide sequence: TGTGCCAGCAGCTTTGACAGATACTCCTACGAGCAGTACTTC. Translating gives CASSFDRYSYEQYF.

V usage is TRBV6-5 and J usage is TRBJ1-2, with a weak D call TRBD1 (6 bases). The CDR3 consists of 11 residues. The germline gives CDR1 MNHEY, CDR2 SVGAGI. V was clipped by 6 bases and J by 10 bases, with 12 bases between them. Here the CDR3 DNA reads TGTGCCAGCAGAAGGGGACACCACTACACCTTC. This translates into CASRRGHHYTF.

The chain employs TRBV15 and TRBJ1-4, with TRBD1 identical over 7 bases. V shed 4 bases and J 6 bases; nucleotides not matched to a gene: 17. Germline V lookup: CDR1 LNHNV, CDR2 YYDKDF (reference sequence). The CDR3 covers 18 residues. As DNA, the CDR3 is TGTGCCACCAGCAAGACCGGGACACTGCAAGGGGGCTATGAAAAACTGTTTTTT. Amino acid sequence: CATSKTGTLQGGYEKLFF.

The chain combines TRBV19 with TRBJ1-1; TRBD1 matches at 10 bases. The CDR3 is made up of 14 amino acids. In germline, CDR1 is LNHDA, CDR2 SQIVND (reference sequence). V lost 6 bases and J lost 6; bases outside the gene matches: 7. The CDR3 region has the DNA TGTGCCAGTAGCGACAGGGGGCGAGTCCCTGAAGCTTTCTTT. This encodes CASSDRGRVPEAFF.

V is TRBV7-2 and J is TRBJ2-7; perhaps TRBD2 as D (6 bases). V was trimmed by 0 bases and J by 6 bases, leaving 6 bases between them. Germline values: CDR1 SGHTA, CDR2 FQGNSA. The CDR3 covers 12 residues. The CDR3 region has the DNA TGTGCCAGCAGCTTAGCCGGGGGCGAGCAGTACTTC. Its translation: CASSLAGGEQYF.

The V gene is TRBV2, the J gene TRBJ2-7; maybe TRBD2 (7 bases). V shed 7 bases and J shed 4 bases, with 14 bases lying between them. Germline loops: CDR1 SNHLY, CDR2 FYNNEI. The CDR3 spans 13 residues. CDR3: CASTGLGGYEQYF. CDR3 in DNA: TGTGCCAGCACAGGACTAGGGGGATACGAGCAGTACTTC.

This sequence joins TRBV18 and TRBJ2-5, with D perhaps TRBD2 (5 bases). The CDR3 runs to 15 residues. The V gene's germline CDR1 is KGHSH and CDR2 LQKENI. V was clipped by 3 bases and J by 4 bases, with 15 bases between them. The CDR3 coding sequence is TGTGCCAGCTCACCTTACAACGGGATGCTAGAGACCCAGTACTTC. Its protein product is CASSPYNGMLETQYF.

The CDR3: CASSRVQVQNYGYTF. The CDR3 DNA reads as TGTGCCAGCAGCCGCGTCCAGGTCCAGAACTATGGCTACACCTTC. The chain recombines TRBV7-9 with TRBJ1-2, with D unresolved. Trimming stripped 5 bases from V and 2 bases from J, with 15 bases between. Germline assignment: CDR1 SEHNR and CDR2 FQNEAQ (reference sequence). The CDR3 spans 15 residues. Complete variable domain (other parts from reference TRBV7-9 and TRBJ1-2): DTGVSQNPRHKITKRGQNVTFRCDPISEHNRLYWYRQTLGQGPEFLTYFQNEAQLEKSRLLSDRFSAERPKGSFSTLEIQRTEQGDSAMYLCASSRVQVQNYGYTFGSGTRLTVV.

This clone appeared a few times. The chain recombines TRBV11-2 with TRBJ2-7; 8 nucleotides line up with TRBD1. This CDR3 spans 14 amino acids. The junction had 8 bases not matched to a gene; V was cut back by 4 bases and J by 6 bases. Germline CDR1 SGHAT, CDR2 FQNNGV. The CDR3: CASSSRGRGREQYF. The DNA of the CDR3 is TGTGCCAGCAGCTCCAGGGGGCGCGGGCGCGAGCAGTACTTC.

This sequence joins TRBV6-1 and TRBJ1-5; 10 bases fit TRBD1. Germline V lookup: CDR1 MNHNS, CDR2 SASEGT. Germline trimming cut 6 bases from V and 7 bases from J; bases unmatched to any gene: 9. The CDR3 extends over 15 amino acids. CDR3 bases: TGTGCCAGCAGCACGGACAGGGGGATAGCACAGCCCCAGCATTTT. It encodes CASSTDRGIAQPQHF.

The chain carries TRBV5-1 and TRBJ2-2; 7 bases map to TRBD2. There are 15 residues in the CDR3. Germline CDR1 is SGHRS and CDR2 is YFSETQ. With V trimmed by 5 bases and J by 5 bases, 9 bases remained unmatched. CDR3 amino acids: CASSAGVMGTGELFF. The CDR3 DNA reads as TGCGCCAGCAGTGCGGGGGTAATGGGGACCGGGGAGCTGTTTTTT.

V and J are TRBV5-1 and TRBJ1-1; 10 nucleotides line up with TRBD1. Germline V gene sequence: CDR1 SGHRS, CDR2 YFSETQ. The CDR3 covers 14 residues. V lost 3 bases to trimming and J lost 4 bases; unmatched junction nucleotides: 3. The CDR3 DNA follows: TGCGCCAGCAGCTCGACAGGGGGCCTCACTGAAGCTTTCTTT. Protein product: CASSSTGGLTEAFF.

V gene TRBV5-1 combines with J gene TRBJ1-1; perhaps TRBD1 as D (5 bases). Deletions cut 5 bases from V and 1 base from J, with 15 bases between. CDR1 SGHRS and CDR2 YFSETQ come from the germline V gene. The CDR3 spans 15 residues. The CDR3 loop is CASRLTVIGNTEAFF. The CDR3 DNA sequence: TGCGCCAGCAGATTGACAGTAATTGGGAACACTGAAGCTTTCTTT.

V is TRBV18 and J is TRBJ2-7; weak D call: TRBD1 (6 bases). The CDR3 is 14 amino acids. Trimming stripped 5 bases from V and 4 bases from J, with 15 bases between. The germline V gene has CDR1 KGHSH and CDR2 LQKENI. As DNA, the CDR3 is TGTGCCAGCTCATCTACAGGGTTGGGGTACGAGCAGTACTTC. Encoded protein: CASSSTGLGYEQYF. Full variable domain (missing parts from reference TRBV18 and TRBJ2-7): NAGVMQNPRHLVRRRGQEARLRCSPMKGHSHVYWYRQLPEEGLKFMVYLQKENIIDESGMPKERFSAEFPKEGPSILRIQQVVRGDSAAYFCASSSTGLGYEQYFGPGTRLTVT.

This clone has only one observation. The CDR3 DNA reads TGTGCCAGCAGCTCGTCCGGGACTGTCACAGATACGCAGTATTTT. Translated, it gives CASSSSGTVTDTQYF. V and J are TRBV7-3 and TRBJ2-3; possibly TRBD2 for D (6 bases). This CDR3 comprises 15 residues. Germline CDR1 is SGHTA and CDR2 is FQGTGA. V was clipped by 4 bases and J by 2 bases, with 13 bases between them.

The chain combines TRBV2 with TRBJ1-5, with 11 bases lining up with TRBD1. The CDR3 spans 15 residues. CDR1 is SNHLY and CDR2 is FYNNEI in the germline V gene. J lost 6 bases, V lost 6 bases, and 7 bases had no gene match. The CDR3 here is CASRAGQGEGQPQHF. In nucleotides, the CDR3 is TGTGCCAGCAGGGCGGGACAGGGGGAAGGTCAGCCCCAGCATTTT.

V and J are TRBV21-1 and TRBJ1-1. TRBV21-1 is designated a pseudogene. CDR3 length: 16 residues. As DNA, the CDR3 is TGTGCCAGCGCAGGGAGTCAGGGCGGGGGAAACACTGAAGCTTTCTTT. Protein product: CASAGSQGGGNTEAFF.

The rearrangement joins TRBV2 to TRBJ2-1, with D possibly being TRBD2 (5 bases). CDR3 length equals 16 residues. CDR1 SNHLY and CDR2 FYNNEI come from the germline V gene. Trimming stripped 6 bases from V and 0 bases from J, with 15 bases between. The CDR3, as DNA: TGTGCCAGCAGGGGAACTAGGACGGGCTCCTACAATGAGCAGTTCTTC. Protein product: CASRGTRTGSYNEQFF.

This clone appeared a few times. CDR3 sequence (DNA): TGTGCCAGCAGCTCCGAGGGGGCGCCGTGGGAAAAACTGTTTTTT. Translated, it gives CASSSEGAPWEKLFF. The chain links TRBV7-2 to TRBJ1-4; TRBD1 agrees at 7 bases. Trimming took 4 bases from V and 8 from J; bases not matched to a gene: 10. The CDR3 contains 15 residues. Per the germline V gene, CDR1 is SGHTA and CDR2 is FQGNSA. Full variable domain (rest looked up from reference TRBV7-2 and TRBJ1-4): GAGVSQSPSNKVTEKGKDVELRCDPISGHTALYWYRQSLGQGLEFLIYFQGNSAPDKSGLPSDRFSAERTGGSVSTLTIQRTQQEDSAVYLCASSSEGAPWEKLFFGSGTQLSVL.